This passage covers 8 T cell receptor beta chains from one sample sequenced in a study of blood T cell repertoires in COVID-19. The protocol was immunoSEQ multiplex PCR, while the TCRdb copy is restricted to in-frame clones and leaves out a portion. The repertoire holds over 95,000 clones, with over 70% as singletons. Sequencing input: peripheral blood. Receptor source: a man aged 50-60 years with acute or convalescent COVID-19.

J is TRBJ1-1 and V is TRBV6-1; D not resolved. The CDR3 is made up of 14 amino acids. V was clipped by 3 bases and J by 0 bases, with 8 bases between them. Germline V gene data show CDR1 as MNHNS and CDR2 as SASEGT. The CDR3 DNA reads TGTGCCAGCAGTGAGTATGTCTTGAACACTGAAGCTTTCTTT. It codes for CASSEYVLNTEAFF.

The chain joins TRBV10-3 to TRBJ1-2; no definite D call. CDR1 is ENHRY, CDR2 SYGVKD, per germline. Trimming removed 11 bases from V and 2 bases from J, with 18 bases in between. CDR3 length equals 14 residues. In DNA form, the CDR3 reads TGTGCCGTATTCAGAGGGAGCGGGAACTATGGCTACACCTTC. Encoded protein: CAVFRGSGNYGYTF.

V is TRBV28 and J is TRBJ2-5; TRBD2 agrees at 8 bases. Germline CDR1 is MDHEN and CDR2 is SYDVKM. There are 15 residues in the CDR3. The ends lost 2 bases at V and 2 bases at J; junction bases unmatched: 4. The CDR3 sequence: CASSLRRGAQETQYF. As DNA, the CDR3 is TGTGCCAGCAGTTTACGGCGGGGGGCACAAGAGACCCAGTACTTC.

This chain links TRBV9 with TRBJ2-3, with D possibly being TRBD2 (5 bases). CDR1 and CDR2 from the germline V gene are SGDLS and YYNGEE. The V and J ends lost 0 bases and 3 bases respectively, with 11 bases between them. The CDR3 covers 15 residues. CDR3 sequence: CASSVDGLTTDTQYF. The CDR3 DNA follows: TGTGCCAGCAGCGTAGATGGACTCACAACAGATACGCAGTATTTT.

J is TRBJ2-2 and V is TRBV2, with 9 bases lining up with TRBD2. J lost 6 bases, V lost 6 bases, and 5 bases had no gene match. The CDR3 loop spans 14 amino acids. Germline values: CDR1 SNHLY, CDR2 FYNNEI. CDR3 region: CASRTSGKAGELFF. The CDR3 DNA is TGTGCCAGCAGGACTAGCGGCAAGGCCGGGGAGCTGTTTTTT.

The V gene is TRBV10-3, the J gene TRBJ1-1; TRBD1 is a possible D gene (6 bases). Germline V gives CDR1 ENHRY, CDR2 SYGVKD. CDR3 length equals 16 residues. The ends were cut back, 5 bases at V and 6 bases at J, with 22 bases in the middle. This CDR3 reads CAISPGRGVVEAEAFF. Here the CDR3 DNA reads TGTGCCATCAGTCCAGGGAGGGGGGTGGTAGAGGCTGAAGCTTTCTTT.

The chain's CDR3 is CASNIRGGRTYNSPLHF. CDR3 in DNA: TGTGCCAGCAATATTAGGGGGGGACGGACTTATAATTCACCCCTCCACTTT. This chain connects TRBV7-9 to TRBJ1-6; perhaps TRBD1 as D (6 bases). Germline V gene lookup returns CDR1 SEHNR and CDR2 FQNEAQ (reference sequence). With 7 bases removed from V and 4 bases from J, the gap between germline ends came to 20 bases. The CDR3 is 17 residues long.

This chain uses TRBV5-4 with TRBJ1-4; D is perhaps TRBD1 (6 bases). The CDR3 spans 14 residues. Germline CDR1 and CDR2: SGHNT and YYREEE (reference sequence). Between the trimmed V and J ends, which lost 2 bases and 3 bases, there was a span of 8 bases. The CDR3 DNA follows: TGTGCCAGCAGCTTCCCAGGGGCTAATGAAAAACTGTTTTTT. This encodes CASSFPGANEKLFF. The variable domain in full, with the rest retrieved from reference TRBV5-4 and TRBJ1-4, is ETGVTQSPTHLIKTRGQQVTLRCSSQSGHNTVSWYQQALGQGPQFIFQYYREEENGRGNFPPRFSGLQFPNYSSELNVNALELDDSALYLCASSFPGANEKLFFGSGTQLSVL.